This T cell receptor beta chain was captured by sequencing in a study of T-cell memory formation after mild COVID-19. Findings and limits, study-wide: Researchers found some responding clones in pre-infection memory, a sign that cross-reactive memory joined. CD4+ contracting clones were mainly CM and EM; CD8+ ones, EMRA.

This clonotype was counted between two and nine times. Antigen unknown. Each CDR3 protein gets one entry after TCRdb re-called the 5' RACE reads with MiXCR. The sample includes roughly 150,000 distinct CDR3 sequences, around 13% seen only once; the top ten take 11% to 15%. CDR1 is LGHDT and CDR2 is YNNKEL in the germline V gene (reference sequence). The CDR3 is 13 residues long. The V end was cut by 4 bases, the J end by 5 bases, with 11 bases between. The receptor's source is an adult woman who had mild COVID-19 (a few samples of this study predate the infection). Cell type and time point are not known. The chain links TRBV3-1 to TRBJ2-5; possible D gene TRBD2, 5 bases. The sample consisted of PBMCs or a T cell subset sorted from them (not recorded which). Here the CDR3 DNA reads TGTGCCAGCAGCCGTGGGAGAACGGAGACCCAGTACTTC. Translation gives CASSRGRTETQYF.